These 31 T cell receptor beta chains were all obtained from the same sample, sequenced in a study of T cell responses to AZD1222 COVID-19 vaccine. TCRdb keeps only in-frame clones here, not all; method: immunoSEQ multiplex PCR. This table has roughly 250,000 clones, just over 90% appearing once. The sequencing used peripheral blood, collected on day 0 of AZD1222 vaccination. These receptors originate from an adult in good health.

This clone showed up just once. This sequence joins TRBV20-1 and TRBJ1-2; D is uncertain. CDR3 length equals 11 residues. Germline-derived CDR1 and CDR2 are DFQATT and SNEGSKA (reference sequence). With 5 bases removed from V and 7 bases from J, the gap between germline ends came to 11 bases. The CDR3 region is CSASGRAGYTF. The DNA of the CDR3 is TGCAGTGCTTCCGGGAGGGCTGGCTACACCTTC.

This chain joins TRBV4-3 and TRBJ1-1; no reliable D call. The ends were cut back, 1 base at V and 5 bases at J, with 11 bases in the middle. Germline V CDR1 and CDR2: LGHNA, YSLEER. CDR3 size: 14 residues. The CDR3 is CASSQAREGTEAFF. The CDR3 coding sequence is TGCGCCAGCAGCCAAGCCCGGGAGGGAACTGAAGCTTTCTTT.

The genes are TRBV20-1 and TRBJ1-1; no clear D. CDR1 is DFQATT and CDR2 is SNEGSKA in the germline V gene (reference sequence). The CDR3 length is 10 residues. V was clipped by 8 bases and J by 1 base, with 5 bases between them. CDR3 bases: TGCAGTCCGGCGAACACTGAAGCTTTCTTT. Its translation is CSPANTEAFF.

This chain joins TRBV15 and TRBJ1-5, with unresolved D. Germline CDR1 LNHNV, CDR2 YYDKDF (reference sequence). The CDR3 length is 14 residues. V was shortened by 0 bases and J by 9 bases, with 12 bases between the two germline ends. This CDR3 reads CATSRDLEGRPQHF. DNA for the CDR3: TGTGCCACCAGCAGAGATTTGGAGGGTCGGCCCCAGCATTTT.

This rearrangement joins TRBV7-2 to TRBJ1-2; D is uncertain. V was shortened by 0 bases and J by 1 base, with 9 bases between the two germline ends. The germline CDR1 and CDR2 sequences are SGHTA and FQGNSA. There are 15 residues in the CDR3. Written as DNA, the CDR3 is TGTGCCAGCAGCTTAGCCAGTACACTTAACTATGGCTACACCTTC. Translation: CASSLASTLNYGYTF. Complete variable domain (other parts from reference TRBV7-2 and TRBJ1-2): GAGVSQSPSNKVTEKGKDVELRCDPISGHTALYWYRQSLGQGLEFLIYFQGNSAPDKSGLPSDRFSAERTGGSVSTLTIQRTQQEDSAVYLCASSLASTLNYGYTFGSGTRLTVV.

In its sample, this clone was seen once. The V and J genes are TRBV2 and TRBJ2-7, with 7 nucleotides matching TRBD2. The trim removed 8 bases at V and 5 bases at J, leaving 12 bases unmatched. CDR3 size: 14 residues. CDR1 SNHLY and CDR2 FYNNEI come from the germline V gene. CDR3 sequence (DNA): TGTGCCAGCCGGAAGCGGGGCGGAGGGGACGAGCAGTACTTC. Its translation: CASRKRGGGDEQYF.

The rearrangement uses TRBV5-4 and TRBJ1-2; D is possibly TRBD1 (5 bases). Between the trimmed V and J ends, which lost 0 bases and 0 bases, there was a span of 9 bases. This CDR3 has 15 residues. The germline V gene has CDR1 SGHNT and CDR2 YYREEE (reference sequence). As DNA, the CDR3 is TGTGCCAGCAGCTTGGACGCGGGGGCTAACTATGGCTACACCTTC. Protein product: CASSLDAGANYGYTF.

CDR3 residues: CSVGGHGEQFF. In DNA form, the CDR3 reads TGCAGCGTTGGAGGGCACGGTGAGCAGTTCTTC. The chain carries TRBV29-1 and TRBJ2-1, with D tentatively TRBD2 (5 bases). The germline CDR1 and CDR2 sequences are SQVTM and ANQGSEA. V was pared by 4 bases and J by 9 bases, with 10 bases between. This CDR3 contains 11 residues.

The chain joins TRBV9 to TRBJ2-3, with 13 bases lining up with TRBD2. From germline, CDR1 is SGDLS and CDR2 YYNGEE. CDR3 length: 16 amino acids. V dropped 3 bases and J dropped 1; count of bases not matched to a gene: 2. Written as DNA, the CDR3 is TGTGCCAGCAGCGCCGGGACTAGCGGGGGCACAGATACGCAGTATTTT. Its translation is CASSAGTSGGTDTQYF.

This clone appeared once. The rearrangement uses TRBV27 and TRBJ1-4, with D possibly TRBD1 on 6 matching bases. This CDR3 is built from 19 residues. Between the trimmed V and J ends, which lost 3 bases and 2 bases, there was a span of 22 bases. Germline lookup yields CDR1 MNHEY and CDR2 SMNVEV (reference sequence). This CDR3 reads CASSFKGPWGRGTNEKLFF. The CDR3 nucleotides read TGTGCCAGCAGTTTTAAGGGCCCTTGGGGTAGGGGGACTAATGAAAAACTGTTTTTT.

The chain recombines TRBV4-1 with TRBJ2-1; D call uncertain. CDR3 length equals 14 residues. Trimming removed 5 bases at V and 9 bases at J, with 17 bases between. CDR1 MGHRA and CDR2 YSYEKL come from the germline V gene. CDR3 amino acids: CASSENWAKAEQFF. The CDR3 nucleotides read TGCGCCAGCAGCGAAAACTGGGCGAAGGCTGAGCAGTTCTTC.

This rearrangement joins TRBV7-9 to TRBJ1-1; unclear D gene. The CDR3 extends over 11 amino acids. With 5 bases removed from V and 8 bases from J, the gap between germline ends came to 9 bases. Germline-derived CDR1 and CDR2 are SEHNR and FQNEAQ (reference sequence). The CDR3 sequence: CASSPLTEAFF. The CDR3 nucleotides are TGTGCCAGCAGCCCACTAACCGAAGCTTTCTTT.

This chain links TRBV7-9 with TRBJ2-3; D unresolved. Trimming removed 7 bases at V and 4 bases at J, with 21 bases between. CDR1 is SEHNR, CDR2 FQNEAQ, per germline (reference sequence). CDR3 length: 16 residues. CDR3 amino acids: CASTKGSELGPDTQYF. As DNA, the CDR3 is TGTGCCAGCACCAAAGGCAGCGAGCTGGGTCCAGATACGCAGTATTTT.

The gene calls are TRBV3-1 (or the pseudogene TRBV3-2) and TRBJ2-5; no clear D. This CDR3 contains 15 residues. CDR1 LGHDT and CDR2 YNNKEL come from the germline V gene (reference sequence). V lost 3 bases to trimming and J lost 5 bases, with 16 bases between them. Written as DNA, the CDR3 is TGTGCCAGCAGCCATCTCCTGAAGGGCCAGGAGACCCAGTACTTC. It specifies CASSHLLKGQETQYF.

This clone was recorded once. The genes are TRBV2 and TRBJ1-2, with TRBD1 identical over 11 bases. The CDR3 has 16 amino acids. V dropped 1 base and J dropped 6; count of bases not matched to a gene: 7. Germline CDR1 and CDR2: SNHLY and FYNNEI. The DNA for the CDR3 is TGTGCCAGCAGTGAAGAGGTCCGGGACAGGGGGGATGGCTACACCTTC. This gives the protein CASSEEVRDRGDGYTF.

The chain employs TRBV4-1 and TRBJ2-1, with 12 nucleotides matching TRBD2. V lost 0 bases to trimming and J lost 10 bases; unmatched junction nucleotides: 13. Looked up from germline, CDR1 is MGHRA and CDR2 is YSYEKL. The CDR3 contains 18 residues. The CDR3 sequence is CASSQEPPGTSGLPEQFF. The CDR3 nucleotides are TGCGCCAGCAGCCAAGAACCCCCCGGGACTAGCGGGCTTCCGGAGCAGTTCTTC.

The rearrangement links TRBV2 to TRBJ2-2; a possible D gene is TRBD2 (5 bases). This CDR3 contains 15 residues. The V end was cut by 7 bases, the J end by 3 bases, with 15 bases between. Looked up from germline, CDR1 is SNHLY and CDR2 is FYNNEI. CDR3 region: CASKGGQSYTGELFF. The CDR3 coding sequence is TGTGCCAGCAAAGGAGGCCAGTCTTACACCGGGGAGCTGTTTTTT.

The chain joins TRBV12-3 or TRBV12-4 to TRBJ1-1; no reliable D call. The V gene lost 7 bases and the J gene lost 1 base, with 10 bases spanning the gap. The CDR3 runs 13 residues. The CDR3 here is CASTYLGNTEAFF. For the CDR3, the DNA is TGTGCCAGCACCTACCTGGGGAACACTGAAGCTTTCTTT.

The chain has TRBV6-1 and TRBJ1-1; possibly TRBD1 for D (6 bases). V was cut by 1 base and J by 11 bases, with 8 bases left in between. Per germline, CDR1 MNHNS and CDR2 SASEGT. The length of the CDR3 is 11 residues. The CDR3 coding sequence is TGTGCCAGCAGTGAAGAAGGGGGTGCTTTCTTT. This encodes CASSEEGGAFF.

The CDR3 reads CSARDRASQYF. The CDR3 DNA sequence: TGCAGTGCTAGAGATAGGGCAAGTCAGTACTTC. The genes are TRBV20-1 and TRBJ2-7; D is ambiguous. V lost 0 bases, J lost 10 bases, and 10 bases lay in between. The germline V gene encodes CDR1 DFQATT and CDR2 SNEGSKA (reference sequence). There are 11 residues in the CDR3.

This chain links TRBV2 with TRBJ2-4; a possible D gene is TRBD2 (6 bases). This CDR3 has 15 amino acids. CDR1 is SNHLY and CDR2 is FYNNEI in the germline V gene. V was trimmed by 3 bases and J by 5 bases, leaving 14 bases between them. CDR3 in amino acids: CASSDGLANQNIQYF. Written as DNA, the CDR3 is TGTGCCAGCAGTGATGGGCTAGCGAATCAAAACATTCAGTACTTC.

V and J are TRBV28 and TRBJ1-3, with 8 bases fitting TRBD1. The ends lost 7 bases at V and 8 bases at J; junction bases unmatched: 7. The CDR3 contains 13 residues. CDR1 and CDR2 from the germline V gene are MDHEN and SYDVKM. CDR3 amino acids: CASTYTGGYTIYF. The DNA for the CDR3 is TGTGCCAGCACTTACACAGGGGGATACACCATATATTTT.

This sequence joins TRBV19 and TRBJ1-2; 8 bases fit TRBD1. The CDR3 spans 14 residues. In germline, CDR1 is LNHDA, CDR2 SQIVND (reference sequence). J was trimmed by 5 bases and V by 6 bases; bases with no gene match: 8. CDR3 nucleotides: TGTGCCAGTAGGTCGGGAGGGACAGGATATGGCTACACCTTC. Its translation is CASRSGGTGYGYTF.

The chain links TRBV4-1 to TRBJ2-7, with D tentatively TRBD2 (6 bases). Trimming removed 0 bases at V and 1 base at J, with 10 bases between. The CDR3 is made up of 15 amino acids. The germline gives CDR1 MGHRA, CDR2 YSYEKL. The CDR3 protein is CASSQEPGGSYEQYF. The CDR3 nucleotides read TGCGCCAGCAGCCAAGAGCCCGGGGGTTCCTACGAGCAGTACTTC.

V usage is TRBV11-2 and J usage is TRBJ1-3, with D hard to call. V lost 5 bases to trimming and J lost 0 bases, with 11 bases between them. Germline V gives CDR1 SGHAT, CDR2 FQNNGV. The CDR3 contains 15 residues. The CDR3, as DNA: TGTGCCAGCAGCGCCCGGGCCAGCTCTGGAAACACCATATATTTT. This encodes CASSARASSGNTIYF.

DNA of the CDR3: TGTGCCAGCAGCTCACTGACAAGGGGGACTGAAGCTTTCTTT. It encodes CASSSLTRGTEAFF. V usage is TRBV7-2 and J usage is TRBJ1-1, with D possibly matching TRBD1 (6 bases). Germline V gene lookup returns CDR1 SGHTA and CDR2 FQGNSA. The CDR3 totals 14 residues. V lost 4 bases and J lost 5, with 14 bases in between. Full variable domain (outside the CDR3, taken from reference TRBV7-2 and TRBJ1-1): GAGVSQSPSNKVTEKGKDVELRCDPISGHTALYWYRQSLGQGLEFLIYFQGNSAPDKSGLPSDRFSAERTGGSVSTLTIQRTQQEDSAVYLCASSSLTRGTEAFFGQGTRLTVV.

The chain uses TRBV9 and TRBJ1-1, with no clear D. This CDR3 is built from 14 residues. Trimming shortened V by 0 bases and J by 4 bases, and 10 bases separated the two germline ends. Germline V gene sequence: CDR1 SGDLS, CDR2 YYNGEE. CDR3 residues: CASSVGTSSTEAFF. The CDR3 DNA reads as TGTGCCAGCAGCGTAGGGACTTCGAGCACTGAAGCTTTCTTT.

The chain is built from TRBV5-1 and TRBJ2-3, with TRBD2 matching over 9 bases. V shed 9 bases, J shed 0 bases, and the junction held 8 bases outside the gene matches. The CDR3 consists of 15 residues. Germline V gene sequence: CDR1 SGHRS, CDR2 YFSETQ. Here the CDR3 DNA reads TGCGCCACTCACGCGGGAGGGACTAGCACAGATACGCAGTATTTT. Its translation: CATHAGGTSTDTQYF.

CDR3 sequence: CASSLESSYTEAFF. Here the CDR3 DNA reads TGTGCCAGCAGCTTAGAATCCTCGTACACTGAAGCTTTCTTT. The chain couples TRBV7-8 to TRBJ1-1; no clear D. This CDR3 region has 14 residues. Trimming removed 1 base from V and 3 bases from J, with 9 bases in between. CDR1 and CDR2 from the germline V gene are SGHVS and FQNEAQ.

The rearrangement uses TRBV2 and TRBJ1-2; weak D call: TRBD1 (6 bases). Germline V CDR1 and CDR2: SNHLY, FYNNEI. The CDR3 runs to 15 residues. Trimming cost V 1 base and J 6 bases, with 15 bases left between them. CDR3 sequence reads: CASSEGATGRNGYTF. The CDR3 nucleotides are TGTGCCAGCAGTGAAGGGGCGACAGGAAGAAATGGCTACACCTTC.

The chain links TRBV5-1 to TRBJ2-7; weak D call: TRBD2 (6 bases). Germline CDR1 reads SGHRS; CDR2 reads YFSETQ. The CDR3 is made up of 12 amino acids. Trimming cost V 7 bases and J 6 bases, with 14 bases left between them. In DNA form, the CDR3 reads TGCGCCAGCGGAGGGGAGGCCCGCGAGCAGTACTTC. Translated, it gives CASGGEAREQYF. The full variable domain, rest sourced from reference TRBV5-1 and TRBJ2-7, is KAGVTQTPRYLIKTRGQQVTLSCSPISGHRSVSWYQQTPGQGLQFLFEYFSETQRNKGNFPGRFSGRQFSNSRSEMNVSTLELGDSALYLCASGGEAREQYFGPGTRLTVT.